This is a list of T cell receptor beta chains from one sample in a study of cytomegalovirus exposure and HLA in healthy donors. Here immunoSEQ multiplex PCR was the method, and the copy in TCRdb shows in-frame clones only, minus some. Found here are around 95,000 clones, approximately 82% of them singletons; the top ten hold approximately 3.7%. The sequencing sample was made of PBMCs. The receptors derive from a female donor in good health and CMV-seropositive. Each CDR3 is given with its conserved first and last residue. Each record gives: D gene, V gene, clone size, J gene, CDR3 protein, CDR3 DNA. A D gene is named only where the DNA matches it firmly. Some rows have no size entry. The others give once, few or many, or a class for an expanded clone.

TRBD2	TRBV7-9	NA	TRBJ2-1	CASKGLAGDWNEQFF	TGTGCCAGCAAAGGACTAGCGGGAGACTGGAATGAGCAGTTCTTC
NA	TRBV5-4	NA	TRBJ2-1	CASSLPGGGNNEQFF	TGTGCCAGCAGCCTCCCGGGGGGCGGGAACAATGAGCAGTTCTTC
TRBD1	TRBV28	NA	TRBJ2-7	CASTPRDRACEQYF	TGTGCCAGCACCCCCCGGGACAGGGCGTGCGAGCAGTACTTC
NA	TRBV6-5	NA	TRBJ2-7	CATKQGGDEQYF	TGTGCCACCAAACAAGGGGGGGACGAGCAGTACTTC
NA	TRBV2	NA	TRBJ2-7	CASSLYEQYF	TGTGCCAGCAGCTTATACGAGCAGTACTTC
NA	TRBV10-3	NA	TRBJ1-5	CAISAGSNQPQHF	TGTGCCATCAGTGCAGGGAGCAATCAGCCCCAGCATTTT
TRBD2	TRBV5-1	NA	TRBJ2-3	CASSLVGTTLGTDTQYF	TGCGCCAGCAGCTTGGTTGGGACTACCCTGGGCACAGATACGCAGTATTTT
NA	TRBV4-1	NA	TRBJ1-4	CASSLVWQGNEKLFF	TGCGCCAGCAGCCTAGTTTGGCAGGGTAATGAAAAACTGTTTTTT
NA	TRBV5-4	once	TRBJ2-7	CASSPQGLGEQYF	TGTGCCAGCAGTCCACAGGGCCTGGGGGAGCAGTACTTC
NA	TRBV2	NA	TRBJ2-5	CASSDDGGMETQYF	TGTGCCAGCAGTGACGATGGAGGGATGGAGACCCAGTACTTC
NA	TRBV9	NA	TRBJ2-7	CASSVDGQTYEQYF	TGTGCCAGCAGCGTAGATGGACAGACGTACGAGCAGTACTTC
TRBD1	TRBV7-6	NA	TRBJ1-2	CASSSRGQGFGGYTF	TGTGCCAGCAGCTCCCGGGGACAGGGCTTCGGGGGCTACACCTTC
TRBD2	TRBV6-5	NA	TRBJ2-5	CASSSGGGAEETQYF	TGTGCCAGCAGTTCTGGCGGGGGGGCGGAAGAGACCCAGTACTTC
TRBD1	TRBV5-4	NA	TRBJ1-2	CASSLAVGTEGFTF	TGTGCCAGCAGCTTGGCTGTTGGGACAGAAGGGTTTACCTTC
NA	TRBV6-5	NA	TRBJ2-7	CASSPDRYTYEQYF	TGTGCCAGCAGCCCCGACAGGTATACCTACGAGCAGTACTTC
NA	TRBV7-9	NA	TRBJ1-1	CASSQDWAEAFF	TGTGCCAGCAGCCAGGACTGGGCTGAAGCTTTCTTT
TRBD2	TRBV9	once	TRBJ2-7	CASSVESGGALNEQYF	TGTGCCAGCAGCGTAGAGAGCGGGGGGGCCTTAAACGAGCAGTACTTC
TRBD2	TRBV5-4	NA	TRBJ2-1	CASSTGVAGGSYNEQFF	TGTGCCAGCAGCACCGGAGTAGCGGGGGGCTCCTACAATGAGCAGTTCTTC
NA	TRBV4-2	NA	TRBJ2-2	CASSQSGPGELFF	TGTGCCAGCAGCCAGTCAGGGCCCGGGGAGCTGTTTTTT
NA	TRBV30	NA	TRBJ1-4	CAWSPGGEKLFF	TGTGCCTGGAGTCCCGGGGGTGAAAAACTGTTTTTT
NA	TRBV2	NA	TRBJ1-5	CASSEWAGNQPQHF	TGTGCCAGCAGTGAATGGGCGGGGAATCAGCCCCAGCATTTT
TRBD1	TRBV11-2	NA	TRBJ1-1	CASSPEGDRARTEAFF	TGTGCCAGCAGCCCCGAGGGAGACAGGGCACGAACTGAAGCTTTCTTT
NA	TRBV7-9	NA	TRBJ1-2	CASSQRGFNYGYTF	TGTGCCAGCAGCCAAAGGGGGTTCAACTATGGCTACACCTTC
NA	TRBV19	NA	TRBJ1-1	CASSLDMNTEAFF	TGTGCCAGTAGTTTAGACATGAACACTGAAGCTTTCTTT
NA	TRBV5-1	NA	TRBJ2-1	CASSLGPRGSNEQFF	TGCGCCAGCAGCCTGGGCCCCAGGGGTTCTAATGAGCAGTTCTTC
TRBD2	TRBV27	few	TRBJ2-1	CASHRGLAGHNEQFF	TGTGCCAGCCACCGGGGACTAGCGGGGCACAATGAGCAGTTCTTC
NA	TRBV9	few	TRBJ1-1	CASSGGGGLQNTEAFF	TGTGCCAGCAGTGGGGGGGGAGGGCTTCAGAACACTGAAGCTTTCTTT
NA	TRBV7-9	NA	TRBJ2-2	CSSKWEGLITGELFF	TGTTCCAGCAAGTGGGAAGGACTAATCACCGGGGAGCTGTTTTTT
NA	TRBV19	NA	TRBJ1-2	CASSPDSNYGYTF	TGTGCCAGTAGTCCCGACAGTAACTATGGCTACACCTTC
TRBD1	TRBV7-6	NA	TRBJ2-7	CASSLSAPGTVSYEQYF	TGTGCCAGCAGCTTAAGTGCCCCCGGGACAGTCTCCTACGAGCAGTACTTC
TRBD1	TRBV19	NA	TRBJ1-5	CASTDRGTEQNQPQHF	TGTGCCAGTACCGACAGGGGCACCGAGCAGAATCAGCCCCAGCATTTT
NA	TRBV29-1	NA	TRBJ2-7	CSVTDKAYEQYF	TGCAGCGTTACGGACAAGGCCTACGAGCAGTACTTC
TRBD1	TRBV6-5	NA	TRBJ1-5	CASRRFGQGKQPQHF	TGTGCCAGCAGGCGCTTCGGACAGGGAAAACAGCCCCAGCATTTT
NA	TRBV19	NA	TRBJ1-1	CASSDRRTENTEAFF	TGTGCCAGTAGTGACAGGAGGACTGAAAACACTGAAGCTTTCTTT
TRBD2	TRBV5-1	NA	TRBJ2-7	CASSRTSGNYEQYF	TGCGCCAGCAGCCGGACTAGCGGGAACTACGAGCAGTACTTC
NA	TRBV12-2	NA	TRBJ2-3	CPLVGETDTQYF	TGTCCGCTGGTTGGGGAGACAGATACGCAGTATTTT
NA	TRBV6-5	NA	TRBJ1-2	CASSYRGGYTF	TGTGCCAGCAGTTACAGGGGAGGCTACACCTTC
NA	TRBV4-1	NA	TRBJ1-6	CASSQEGLQVQIPLHF	TGCGCCAGCAGCCAAGAGGGTTTACAGGTCCAAATCCCCCTCCACTTT
NA	TRBV7-9	few	TRBJ1-1	CASSFPPLFF	TGTGCCAGCAGCTTTCCCCCTTTGTTCTTT
NA	TRBV7-9	NA	TRBJ1-4	CASSFPGQGEKLFF	TGTGCCAGCAGCTTTCCGGGACAAGGGGAAAAACTGTTTTTT
TRBD1	TRBV7-9	NA	TRBJ2-5	CASSLGTGYEPQYF	TGTGCCAGCAGCTTAGGGACAGGGTACGAGCCCCAGTACTTC
NA	TRBV14	once	TRBJ2-3	CASSPPGDTQYF	TGTGCCAGCAGTCCTCCGGGAGATACGCAGTATTTT